Listed here are 24 T cell receptor beta chains from one sample, sequenced in a study of patients and donors after allogeneic stem cell transplantation. MiXCR was run by TCRdb on the RT-PCR reads, yielding one entry per CDR3 protein. This sample yields around 25,000 distinct CDR3 sequences, of which 35% to 45% are seen a single time; 65% to 85% belongs to the top ten. The sequenced sample consisted of blood, either unsorted or a sorted T cell fraction (not recorded which). The receptors were sampled from a human donor who was either an allogeneic HSCT recipient or a stem cell or donor lymphocyte infusion donor (not recorded which). It is not recorded whose cells these are; they may come from a transplant donor.

This clonotype was detected only a few times. The chain combines TRBV4-1 with TRBJ2-3; no clear D gene. Germline CDR1 and CDR2: MGHRA and YSYEKL. This CDR3 has 12 amino acids. V lost 2 bases, J lost 5 bases, and 5 bases lay in between. The CDR3 DNA follows: TGCGCCAGCAGCCAAATATTAGATACGCAGTATTTT. It specifies CASSQILDTQYF.

V gene TRBV5-1 combines with J gene TRBJ2-7; D not resolved. V dropped 4 bases and J dropped 2 bases, with 10 bases sitting between them. CDR3 length: 13 residues. Germline V gene data show CDR1 as SGHRS and CDR2 as YFSETQ. The CDR3 loop reads CASSPQFPYEQYF. The CDR3, as DNA: TGCGCCAGCAGCCCGCAGTTTCCCTACGAGCAGTACTTC.

J is TRBJ1-6 and V is TRBV4-2, with TRBD1 as a possible D gene (5 bases). V shed 6 bases and J shed 9 bases, with 21 bases lying between them. The CDR3 loop spans 16 amino acids. The V gene's germline CDR1 is LGHNA and CDR2 YNFKEQ. For the CDR3, the DNA is TGTGCCAGCAGGGATTTCAGGGAAGGCGTTGGTTCACCCCTCCACTTT. Translation: CASRDFREGVGSPLHF.

CDR3: CSVAGTGGTDTQYF. CDR3 in DNA: TGCAGCGTTGCCGGGACAGGGGGCACAGATACGCAGTATTTT. This rearrangement joins TRBV29-1 to TRBJ2-3; 10 bases align to TRBD1. Germline V gene sequence: CDR1 SQVTM, CDR2 ANQGSEA. The CDR3 consists of 14 residues. J was trimmed by 1 base and V by 4 bases; bases with no gene match: 2.

This chain uses TRBV5-5 with TRBJ2-7; perhaps TRBD1 as D (8 bases). The CDR3 is made up of 17 amino acids. Deletions cut 4 bases from V and 1 base from J, with 21 bases between. Germline loops: CDR1 SGHKS, CDR2 YYEKEE (reference sequence). The CDR3 spells CASSHVQGARGSYEQYF. Here the CDR3 DNA reads TGTGCCAGCAGCCACGTCCAGGGGGCGCGGGGGTCCTACGAGCAGTACTTC.

V gene TRBV6-6 combines with J gene TRBJ1-5; 11 bases fit TRBD1. Germline CDR1 and CDR2: MNHNY and SVGAGI (reference sequence). Trimming took 8 bases from V and 3 from J; bases not matched to a gene: 6. The CDR3 covers 15 residues. The CDR3 DNA follows: TGTGCCAGCTGGGGACAGGGGGATTCCAATCAGCCCCAGCATTTT. Translating gives CASWGQGDSNQPQHF.

This clonotype showed up just a few times. The chain recombines TRBV20-1 with TRBJ1-1; the D gene is possibly TRBD1 (5 bases). Between the trimmed V and J ends, which lost 2 bases and 3 bases, there was a span of 16 bases. The CDR3 extends over 15 amino acids. CDR1 DFQATT and CDR2 SNEGSKA come from the germline V gene (reference sequence). CDR3 amino acids: CSARSRAREDTEAFF. DNA of the CDR3: TGCAGTGCTAGATCGCGCGCCAGGGAGGACACTGAAGCTTTCTTT.

This clonotype was detected only a few times. V gene TRBV28 combines with J gene TRBJ2-1; TRBD2 matches at 7 bases. V lost 3 bases and J lost 4; bases outside the gene matches: 9. CDR3 length: 16 residues. Germline lookup yields CDR1 MDHEN and CDR2 SYDVKM. CDR3 in DNA: TGTGCCAGCAGTTTCGGCCGGACTAGGCCTTACAATGAGCAGTTCTTC. Translation gives CASSFGRTRPYNEQFF.

The chain carries TRBV9 and TRBJ2-7, with a possible D match to TRBD1 (6 bases). This CDR3 has 14 residues. With 0 bases removed from V and 6 bases from J, the gap between germline ends came to 13 bases. The germline CDR1 and CDR2 sequences are SGDLS and YYNGEE. CDR3 sequence (DNA): TGTGCCAGCAGCGTAGTACCACAGGGCGGCGAGCAGTACTTC. Its translation: CASSVVPQGGEQYF.

This clonotype was recorded a few times. V is TRBV20-1 and J is TRBJ1-5; D gene uncertain. CDR1 is DFQATT and CDR2 is SNEGSKA in the germline V gene (reference sequence). The ends were cut back, 0 bases at V and 3 bases at J, with 9 bases in the middle. This CDR3 is built from 14 residues. The CDR3, as DNA: TGCAGTGCTAGAGATCAAGGATACAATCAGCCCCAGCATTTT. This translates into CSARDQGYNQPQHF.

The rearrangement links TRBV20-1 to TRBJ1-1; D is unresolved. The CDR3 totals 12 residues. Per the germline V gene, CDR1 is DFQATT and CDR2 is SNEGSKA (reference sequence). With 6 bases removed from V and 0 bases from J, the gap between germline ends came to 8 bases. The CDR3 reads CSAFVMNTEAFF. The CDR3 region has the DNA TGCAGTGCCTTTGTCATGAACACTGAAGCTTTCTTT.

The chain has TRBV5-1 and TRBJ2-7, with TRBD1 matching 9 bases. The J segment lost 1 base and the V segment lost 2 bases, leaving 4 bases of the junction unmatched. Germline lookup yields CDR1 SGHRS and CDR2 YFSETQ. The length of the CDR3 is 15 residues. The CDR3 spells CASSLAGTGSYEQYF. The CDR3 DNA follows: TGCGCCAGCAGCTTAGCCGGGACAGGGTCCTACGAGCAGTACTTC.

The chain carries TRBV12-3 or TRBV12-4 and TRBJ2-1, with 10 positions matching TRBD2. There are 17 residues in the CDR3. With 2 bases clipped from V and 10 bases from J, the junction kept 14 bases outside the gene matches. The CDR3 protein is CASSLWPGLAVKWEQFF. The CDR3 coding sequence is TGTGCCAGCAGTTTATGGCCCGGACTAGCGGTGAAGTGGGAGCAGTTCTTC.

This sequence joins TRBV10-3 and TRBJ2-7; D unresolved. The CDR3 loop spans 13 amino acids. Deletions cut 4 bases from V and 3 bases from J, with 10 bases between. Germline CDR1 is ENHRY and CDR2 is SYGVKD. CDR3 sequence reads: CAISGSGDYEQYF. CDR3 in DNA: TGTGCCATCAGTGGCAGTGGGGACTACGAGCAGTACTTC.

This sequence joins TRBV12-3 or TRBV12-4 and TRBJ2-1; D gene uncertain. CDR3 size: 11 residues. Trimming removed 1 base from V and 8 bases from J, with 3 bases in between. The CDR3 sequence: CASSLVYEQFF. CDR3 bases: TGTGCCAGCAGTTTAGTGTATGAGCAGTTCTTC.

The genes are TRBV10-3 and TRBJ2-1, with D uncertain. Deletions cut 3 bases from V and 0 bases from J, with 6 bases between. Germline V gives CDR1 ENHRY, CDR2 SYGVKD. There are 14 residues in the CDR3. The CDR3 reads CAISDPSSYNEQFF. The CDR3 region has the DNA TGTGCCATCAGTGACCCGAGCTCCTACAATGAGCAGTTCTTC.

V and J are TRBV5-1 and TRBJ2-5, with D possibly TRBD1 on 5 matching bases. The CDR3 is 18 residues long. The germline CDR1 and CDR2 sequences are SGHRS and YFSETQ. Trimming shortened V by 5 bases and J by 4 bases, and 27 bases separated the two germline ends. For the CDR3, the DNA is TGCGCCAGCAGACAGGCTGGGGCAGGGTCCCCCCCCGGAGAGACCCAGTACTTC. The encoded protein is CASRQAGAGSPPGETQYF.

The chain joins TRBV12-3 or TRBV12-4 to TRBJ1-2; D possibly corresponds to TRBD1 (5 bases). Trimming cost V 6 bases and J 2 bases, with 10 bases left between them. The CDR3 is made up of 13 amino acids. For the CDR3, the DNA is TGTGCCAGCAGCCAGGACAAGAACTATGGCTACACCTTC. This translates into CASSQDKNYGYTF.

This clonotype turned up a few times. The chain employs TRBV5-1 and TRBJ1-5, with 9 nucleotides matching TRBD1. This CDR3 comprises 15 residues. Unmatched junction bases numbered 2, after V lost 0 bases and J lost 4 bases. Per the germline V gene, CDR1 is SGHRS and CDR2 is YFSETQ. This CDR3 is CASSLGTGANQPQHF. In DNA form, the CDR3 reads TGCGCCAGCAGCTTGGGGACAGGGGCAAATCAGCCCCAGCATTTT.

This clonotype has a handful of counts. V and J are TRBV7-6 and TRBJ2-3; D is unresolved. The ends were cut back, 0 bases at V and 1 base at J, with 8 bases in the middle. The germline V gene has CDR1 SGHVS and CDR2 FNYEAQ. The CDR3 contains 15 residues. The DNA of the CDR3 is TGTGCCAGCAGCTTAGCCATCTCGGGCACAGATACGCAGTATTTT. Encoded protein: CASSLAISGTDTQYF.

This clonotype was detected a few times. Germline is not matched at one junction end, which may reflect a read error. The chain couples TRBV3-1 to TRBJ1-1; 7 bases fit TRBD1. The CDR3 sequence is 11 residues long. Germline CDR1 and CDR2: LGHDT and YNNKEL (reference sequence). The CDR3 here is CASSRLRDSAF. DNA for the CDR3: TGTGCCAGCAGCCGGCTTCGGGACAGTGCATTT. The full variable domain, with the rest looked up from reference TRBV3-1 and TRBJ1-1, is DTAVSQTPKYLVTQMGNDKSIKCEQNLGHDTMYWYKQDSKKFLKIMFSYNNKELIINETVPNRFSPKSPDKAHLNLHINSLELGDSAVYFCASSRLRDSAFGQGTRLTVV.

In its sample, this clonotype was seen a few times. The chain carries TRBV7-6 and TRBJ1-1; D is possibly TRBD1 (5 bases). The CDR3 consists of 13 residues. The germline CDR1 and CDR2 sequences are SGHVS and FNYEAQ. V was pared by 4 bases and J by 5 bases, with 11 bases between. In nucleotides, the CDR3 is TGTGCCAGCAGCTACGACAGCTGGACTGAAGCTTTCTTT. Amino acid sequence: CASSYDSWTEAFF.

The chain couples TRBV28 to TRBJ1-2; D uncertain. The CDR3 is made up of 11 amino acids. Trimming removed 6 bases from V and 4 bases from J, with 6 bases in between. The germline gives CDR1 MDHEN, CDR2 SYDVKM. The CDR3 sequence is CASSRLYGYTF. DNA of the CDR3: TGTGCCAGCAGCCGACTCTATGGCTACACCTTC.

This clonotype was found a few times. This chain joins TRBV6-1 and TRBJ2-2; TRBD1 matches 9 bases. The germline V gene encodes CDR1 MNHNS and CDR2 SASEGT. CDR3 length: 16 amino acids. The junction had 8 bases not matched to a gene; V was cut back by 3 bases and J by 6 bases. CDR3 sequence: CASSELGQGYPGELFF. Here the CDR3 DNA reads TGTGCCAGCAGTGAGCTGGGACAGGGTTACCCCGGGGAGCTGTTTTTT.